Listed below are T cell receptor beta chains from one sample, sequenced in a study of blood T cell repertoires in COVID-19. Assay: immunoSEQ multiplex PCR; the TCRdb copy retains only in-frame clones and omits some. The profile covers 200,000 to 300,000 clones, with approximately 90% appearing a single time and over 2% taken by the ten largest. Sequenced sample: PBMCs or T cells enriched from blood (not recorded which). The receptors here all came from a woman aged 40 to 49 with acute COVID-19. The CDR3 runs from the conserved cysteine through the conserved F or W. The order of the fields is J gene, V gene, CDR3 length, clone size, D gene, CDR3 DNA, CDR3 protein. The D gene is left open where the match is weak. Size is stated for part of the rows, as once, few or many counts, or as a class when the clone is expanded.

j_call: TRBJ1-5; v_call: TRBV15; cdr3_length: 17; clone_size: once; d_call: TRBD1; cdr3_nt: TGTGCCACCAGCAGAGGACTAGGACAGGTTAGCAATCAGCCCCAGCATTTT; cdr3_aa: CATSRGLGQVSNQPQHF
j_call: TRBJ2-1; v_call: TRBV14; cdr3_length: 16; clone_size: NA; d_call: TRBD2; cdr3_nt: TGTGCCAGCAGCCACGGTGCTAGCGGGGGATTCAATGAGCAGTTCTTC; cdr3_aa: CASSHGASGGFNEQFF
j_call: TRBJ2-1; v_call: TRBV30; cdr3_length: 14; clone_size: NA; d_call: TRBD2; cdr3_nt: TGTGCCTGGATGCTAGCGGTCTCCTACAATGAGCAGTTCTTC; cdr3_aa: CAWMLAVSYNEQFF
j_call: TRBJ1-1; v_call: TRBV7-2; cdr3_length: 17; clone_size: NA; d_call: TRBD1; cdr3_nt: TGTGCCAGCAGCTTTGGACAGGGGCTTGGTAGAGTCACTGAGGCTTTCTTT; cdr3_aa: CASSFGQGLGRVTEAFF
j_call: TRBJ1-2; v_call: TRBV20-1; cdr3_length: 16; clone_size: once; d_call: TRBD1; cdr3_nt: TGCAGTGCCAGTGTAGGACGACAGGGAGCTAACTATGGCTACACCTTC; cdr3_aa: CSASVGRQGANYGYTF
j_call: TRBJ2-1; v_call: TRBV5-1; cdr3_length: 15; clone_size: NA; d_call: TRBD2; cdr3_nt: TGCGCCAGCAGCTTTAGCGGGAGCCCATACAATGAGCAGTTCTTC; cdr3_aa: CASSFSGSPYNEQFF
j_call: TRBJ2-7; v_call: TRBV27; cdr3_length: 14; clone_size: NA; d_call: TRBD1; cdr3_nt: TGTGCCAGCAGTTTCTCCGACAGGGAATACGAGCAGTACTTC; cdr3_aa: CASSFSDREYEQYF
j_call: TRBJ2-7; v_call: TRBV11-3; cdr3_length: 14; clone_size: NA; d_call: TRBD1; cdr3_nt: TGTGCCAGCAGCTTTCAGAACAGGGGCTACGAGCAGTACTTC; cdr3_aa: CASSFQNRGYEQYF
j_call: TRBJ1-3; v_call: TRBV2; cdr3_length: 14; clone_size: NA; d_call: TRBD1; cdr3_nt: TGTGCCAGCAGTCGGGACAGGGCTGGAAACACCATATATTTT; cdr3_aa: CASSRDRAGNTIYF
j_call: TRBJ2-2; v_call: TRBV5-1; cdr3_length: 15; clone_size: NA; d_call: NA; cdr3_nt: TGCGCCAGCCACCCGCAGGGGGGAGACACCGGGGAGCTGTTTTTT; cdr3_aa: CASHPQGGDTGELFF
j_call: TRBJ2-3; v_call: TRBV10-3; cdr3_length: 14; clone_size: NA; d_call: NA; cdr3_nt: TGTGCCATCAGTGGCGGTCTCAGCACAGATACGCAGTATTTT; cdr3_aa: CAISGGLSTDTQYF
j_call: TRBJ2-3; v_call: TRBV7-6; cdr3_length: 14; clone_size: NA; d_call: NA; cdr3_nt: TGTGCCAGCAGCAGCAGCGGAGACACAGATACGCAGTATTTT; cdr3_aa: CASSSSGDTDTQYF
j_call: TRBJ2-5; v_call: TRBV3-1/TRBV3-2; cdr3_length: 13; clone_size: NA; d_call: NA; cdr3_nt: TGTGCCAGCAGCCACACACCTCAAGAGACCCAGTACTTC; cdr3_aa: CASSHTPQETQYF
j_call: TRBJ1-1; v_call: TRBV14; cdr3_length: 13; clone_size: once; d_call: NA; cdr3_nt: TGTGCCAGCAGCTTCTCAGGCATCACTGAAGCTTTCTTT; cdr3_aa: CASSFSGITEAFF
j_call: TRBJ2-5; v_call: TRBV9; cdr3_length: 14; clone_size: NA; d_call: NA; cdr3_nt: TGTGCCAGCAGCGCCCCCACGGGGGAAGAGACCCAGTACTTC; cdr3_aa: CASSAPTGEETQYF
j_call: TRBJ1-1; v_call: TRBV20-1; cdr3_length: 12; clone_size: NA; d_call: NA; cdr3_nt: TGCAGTGCTAGTAGGAGGAACACTGAAGCTTTCTTT; cdr3_aa: CSASRRNTEAFF
j_call: TRBJ1-4; v_call: TRBV5-4; cdr3_length: 15; clone_size: NA; d_call: TRBD1; cdr3_nt: TGTGCCAGCAGCTTACCGACAGGGGGGGGAGAAAAACTGTTTTTT; cdr3_aa: CASSLPTGGGEKLFF
j_call: TRBJ2-5; v_call: TRBV29-1; cdr3_length: 14; clone_size: few; d_call: NA; cdr3_nt: TGCAGCGTCGGTTTTTACAGGGACCAAGAGACCCAGTACTTC; cdr3_aa: CSVGFYRDQETQYF
j_call: TRBJ1-4; v_call: TRBV5-6; cdr3_length: 16; clone_size: NA; d_call: NA; cdr3_nt: TGTGCCAGCAGCTTGGCCTCTGAGAGGGGGAATGAAAAACTGTTTTTT; cdr3_aa: CASSLASERGNEKLFF
j_call: TRBJ2-4; v_call: TRBV21-1; cdr3_length: 17; clone_size: NA; d_call: NA; cdr3_nt: TGTGCCAGCAGCAAAGACTCAGCTCTAGAGATCAAAAACATTCAGTACTTC; cdr3_aa: CASSKDSALEIKNIQYF
j_call: TRBJ1-5; v_call: TRBV30; cdr3_length: 13; clone_size: few; d_call: NA; cdr3_nt: TGTGCCTGGAGTGTACAGGTCAATCAGCCCCAGCATTTT; cdr3_aa: CAWSVQVNQPQHF
j_call: TRBJ2-7; v_call: TRBV11-2; cdr3_length: 16; clone_size: NA; d_call: TRBD1; cdr3_nt: TGTGCCAGCAGCTTAGTTAGGGGGCGCCCGGGGTTCGAGCAGTACTTC; cdr3_aa: CASSLVRGRPGFEQYF
j_call: TRBJ2-7; v_call: TRBV2; cdr3_length: 11; clone_size: NA; d_call: NA; cdr3_nt: TGTGCCAGCACCCTACTCGGGGAGCAGTACTTC; cdr3_aa: CASTLLGEQYF
j_call: TRBJ1-6; v_call: TRBV6-5; cdr3_length: 15; clone_size: NA; d_call: NA; cdr3_nt: TGTGCCAGCAGTTACTCGAAACAGACCAATTCACCCCTCCACTTT; cdr3_aa: CASSYSKQTNSPLHF
j_call: TRBJ2-7; v_call: TRBV7-2; cdr3_length: 13; clone_size: NA; d_call: NA; cdr3_nt: TGTGCCAGCAGCGCCAGGGGAACCTACGAGCAGTACTTC; cdr3_aa: CASSARGTYEQYF
j_call: TRBJ2-2; v_call: TRBV7-2; cdr3_length: 14; clone_size: NA; d_call: NA; cdr3_nt: TGTGCCAGCAGATCGTTCCCGAACACCGGGGAGCTGTTTTTT; cdr3_aa: CASRSFPNTGELFF
j_call: TRBJ1-2; v_call: TRBV21-1; cdr3_length: 15; clone_size: once; d_call: NA; cdr3_nt: TGTGCCAGCAGCAAGGGGCACAGCCCTAACTATGGCTACACCTTC; cdr3_aa: CASSKGHSPNYGYTF
j_call: TRBJ2-5; v_call: TRBV5-1; cdr3_length: 16; clone_size: NA; d_call: NA; cdr3_nt: TGCGCCAGCAGCTCTCAGACTCTGGGTGTTGGAAGGACCCAGTACTTC; cdr3_aa: CASSSQTLGVGRTQYF
j_call: TRBJ1-5; v_call: TRBV15; cdr3_length: 16; clone_size: once; d_call: NA; cdr3_nt: TGTGCCACCACCGGGGACTTCCGTTATAGCAATCAGCCCCAGCATTTT; cdr3_aa: CATTGDFRYSNQPQHF
j_call: TRBJ1-4; v_call: TRBV7-6; cdr3_length: 13; clone_size: NA; d_call: NA; cdr3_nt: TGTGCCAGCAGCTTAGATTATCTCGGGAAACTGTTTTTT; cdr3_aa: CASSLDYLGKLFF
j_call: TRBJ2-2; v_call: TRBV2; cdr3_length: 15; clone_size: NA; d_call: NA; cdr3_nt: TGTGCCAGCAGTGATTGGGGCCTAAACACCGGGGAGCTGTTTTTT; cdr3_aa: CASSDWGLNTGELFF
j_call: TRBJ2-1; v_call: TRBV2; cdr3_length: 14; clone_size: NA; d_call: TRBD1; cdr3_nt: TGTGCCAGCTTTGGGACAGGGGGAAACAATGAGCAGTTCTTC; cdr3_aa: CASFGTGGNNEQFF
j_call: TRBJ1-2; v_call: TRBV6-6; cdr3_length: 16; clone_size: NA; d_call: TRBD1; cdr3_nt: TGTGCCAGCAGTTACTTAAGGACAGGGGATTCCTATGGCTACACCTTC; cdr3_aa: CASSYLRTGDSYGYTF
j_call: TRBJ2-1; v_call: TRBV7-9; cdr3_length: 18; clone_size: NA; d_call: TRBD2; cdr3_nt: TGTGCCAGCAGCCAATTGGGAACTAGCGGGACTGTCTACAATGAGCAGTTCTTC; cdr3_aa: CASSQLGTSGTVYNEQFF
j_call: TRBJ2-2; v_call: TRBV6-1; cdr3_length: 16; clone_size: NA; d_call: TRBD2; cdr3_nt: TGTGCCAGCAGTGAATACAGCGGGAGGCCCACCGGGGAGCTGTTTTTT; cdr3_aa: CASSEYSGRPTGELFF
j_call: TRBJ1-4; v_call: TRBV19; cdr3_length: 13; clone_size: NA; d_call: NA; cdr3_nt: TGTGCCAGTAGTATGGAGACGAGAGAAAAACTGTTTTTT; cdr3_aa: CASSMETREKLFF
j_call: TRBJ2-1; v_call: TRBV2; cdr3_length: 13; clone_size: NA; d_call: NA; cdr3_nt: TGTGCCAGCAGTGCGCTAGCCTACAATGAGCAGTTCTTC; cdr3_aa: CASSALAYNEQFF
j_call: TRBJ2-5; v_call: TRBV7-7; cdr3_length: 16; clone_size: few; d_call: TRBD2; cdr3_nt: TGTGCTAGCAGCTTAGGGACTAGCGGGAAAAGGGAGACCCAGTACTTC; cdr3_aa: CASSLGTSGKRETQYF
j_call: TRBJ1-2; v_call: TRBV20-1; cdr3_length: 12; clone_size: NA; d_call: NA; cdr3_nt: TGCAGTGCTAGTACAGGCCCTTATGGCTACACCTTC; cdr3_aa: CSASTGPYGYTF
j_call: TRBJ2-7; v_call: TRBV4-1; cdr3_length: 13; clone_size: NA; d_call: NA; cdr3_nt: TGCGCCAGCAGCCTCGAAGTCCAGTCTGAGCAGTACTTC; cdr3_aa: CASSLEVQSEQYF
j_call: TRBJ1-2; v_call: TRBV20-1; cdr3_length: 14; clone_size: NA; d_call: TRBD1; cdr3_nt: TGCAGTGCTCGTGGACAGGCCAGCTTCTATGGCTACACCTTC; cdr3_aa: CSARGQASFYGYTF
j_call: TRBJ1-2; v_call: TRBV6-6; cdr3_length: 12; clone_size: once; d_call: NA; cdr3_nt: TGTGCCAGCAGAGAGGACCGAGGGGGCTACACCTTC; cdr3_aa: CASREDRGGYTF
j_call: TRBJ2-3; v_call: TRBV7-9; cdr3_length: 14; clone_size: NA; d_call: NA; cdr3_nt: TGTGCCAGCAGCCCCCGACTCTCCGCAGATACGCAGTATTTT; cdr3_aa: CASSPRLSADTQYF
j_call: TRBJ1-1; v_call: TRBV5-4; cdr3_length: 16; clone_size: NA; d_call: TRBD1; cdr3_nt: TGTGCCAGCAGCTCCCCGTCCTTAACAGGGGACACTGAAGCTTTCTTT; cdr3_aa: CASSSPSLTGDTEAFF
j_call: TRBJ2-1; v_call: TRBV19; cdr3_length: 14; clone_size: NA; d_call: NA; cdr3_nt: TGTGCCAGTTCTAGGGCTCAACGGGAAAGTGAGCAGTTCTTC; cdr3_aa: CASSRAQRESEQFF
j_call: TRBJ1-1; v_call: TRBV3-1/TRBV3-2; cdr3_length: 16; clone_size: NA; d_call: TRBD1; cdr3_nt: TGTGCCAGCAGCCAAGGACAGGGGAGGAGTGACACTGAAGCTTTCTTT; cdr3_aa: CASSQGQGRSDTEAFF
j_call: TRBJ1-2; v_call: TRBV15; cdr3_length: 14; clone_size: NA; d_call: NA; cdr3_nt: TGTGCCACCAGTCCGGGGGGAGGAAACTATGGCTACACCTTC; cdr3_aa: CATSPGGGNYGYTF
j_call: TRBJ1-5; v_call: TRBV2; cdr3_length: 13; clone_size: NA; d_call: NA; cdr3_nt: TGTGCCAGCCTCAGCGGGTCGGGCCAGCCCCAGCATTTT; cdr3_aa: CASLSGSGQPQHF
j_call: TRBJ1-1; v_call: TRBV5-4; cdr3_length: 13; clone_size: NA; d_call: TRBD1; cdr3_nt: TGTGCCACAGGGGGCGGAATGAACACTGAAGCTTTCTTT; cdr3_aa: CATGGGMNTEAFF
j_call: TRBJ1-3; v_call: TRBV4-3; cdr3_length: 17; clone_size: once; d_call: NA; cdr3_nt: TGCGCCAGCAGCCAAGATCTGCGGGTGGACTCTGGAAACACCATATATTTT; cdr3_aa: CASSQDLRVDSGNTIYF